This is a list of T cell receptor beta chains from one sample in a study of T cell changes during pregnancy in multiple sclerosis. The assay was immunoSEQ multiplex PCR, and TCRdb's table has in-frame clones only and misses some. Of around 62,000 clones in the sample, 93% were seen once. The sample consisted of CD8+ T cells from peripheral blood mononuclear cells, taken in the second trimester of pregnancy. The receptors come from a female donor with multiple sclerosis, enrolled in a pregnancy study. CDR3s include the opening cysteine and the closing phenylalanine or tryptophan. The order of the fields is D gene, J gene, V gene, clone size, CDR3 protein, CDR3 DNA. D genes are given only for firm matches. Size is stated for part of the rows, as once, few or many counts, or as a class when the clone is expanded.

D: NA
J: TRBJ2-2
V: TRBV19
size: NA
CDR3: CASTGSPGELFF
DNA: TGTGCCAGCACAGGGTCACCCGGGGAGCTGTTTTTT

D: TRBD1
J: TRBJ2-5
V: TRBV19
size: NA
CDR3: CASSDPQGTETQYF
DNA: TGTGCCAGTAGTGATCCACAGGGGACGGAGACCCAGTACTTC

D: TRBD2
J: TRBJ2-3
V: TRBV19
size: NA
CDR3: CASSKVAGQGSDTQYF
DNA: TGTGCCAGTAGTAAAGTAGCGGGGCAAGGGTCCGATACGCAGTATTTT

D: NA
J: TRBJ2-5
V: TRBV5-1
size: NA
CDR3: CASSLIFEGQETQYF
DNA: TGCGCCAGCAGCTTGATTTTTGAGGGTCAAGAGACCCAGTACTTC

D: NA
J: TRBJ1-4
V: TRBV2
size: NA
CDR3: CASSEGRGGEKLFF
DNA: TGTGCCAGCAGTGAGGGAAGGGGGGGGGAAAAACTGTTTTTT

D: TRBD1
J: TRBJ2-7
V: TRBV18
size: NA
CDR3: CASSPGTAFGEQYF
DNA: TGTGCCAGCTCGCCCGGGACAGCTTTTGGGGAGCAGTACTTC

D: NA
J: TRBJ1-1
V: TRBV27
size: NA
CDR3: CASSSSFAVNTEAFF
DNA: TGTGCCAGCAGTTCCTCTTTTGCAGTGAACACTGAAGCTTTCTTT

D: TRBD1
J: TRBJ1-1
V: TRBV19
size: NA
CDR3: CASSVDRGTEAFF
DNA: TGTGCCAGTAGCGTGGACAGGGGGACTGAAGCTTTCTTT

D: TRBD1
J: TRBJ2-2
V: TRBV10-2
size: NA
CDR3: CASRMGDRVTGELFF
DNA: TGCGCCAGCAGGATGGGGGACAGGGTCACCGGGGAGCTGTTTTTT

D: NA
J: TRBJ2-4
V: TRBV7-3
size: NA
CDR3: CASSLLGPGSKNIQYF
DNA: TGTGCCAGCAGCTTATTGGGGCCAGGGTCCAAAAACATTCAGTACTTC

D: NA
J: TRBJ2-7
V: TRBV4-1
size: NA
CDR3: CASSQDRGNSYEQYF
DNA: TGCGCCAGCAGCCAAGATCGAGGCAACTCCTACGAGCAGTACTTC

D: TRBD1
J: TRBJ1-2
V: TRBV28
size: once
CDR3: CASSLPEGADGYTF
DNA: TGTGCCAGCAGTTTGCCTGAGGGGGCGGATGGCTACACCTTC

D: TRBD2
J: TRBJ2-1
V: TRBV7-6
size: NA
CDR3: CASSAGAGGNEQFF
DNA: TGTGCCAGCAGCGCGGGAGCTGGGGGCAATGAGCAGTTCTTC

D: TRBD1
J: TRBJ1-1
V: TRBV4-2
size: NA
CDR3: CASSQTLTGDEAFF
DNA: TGTGCCAGCAGCCAGACCTTAACAGGGGATGAAGCTTTCTTT

D: NA
J: TRBJ2-7
V: TRBV7-9
size: few
CDR3: CASSRGYGALYEQYF
DNA: TGTGCCAGCAGCCGTGGGTACGGAGCGCTCTACGAGCAGTACTTC

D: NA
J: TRBJ2-1
V: TRBV18
size: NA
CDR3: CASSPPEGSSYNEQFF
DNA: TGTGCCAGCTCCCCTCCGGAGGGCAGCTCCTACAATGAGCAGTTCTTC

D: NA
J: TRBJ1-1
V: TRBV13
size: NA
CDR3: CASSPPSVNTEAFF
DNA: TGTGCCAGCAGCCCCCCGTCAGTGAACACTGAAGCTTTCTTT

D: TRBD2
J: TRBJ2-5
V: TRBV6-6
size: NA
CDR3: CASIRGGAGETQYF
DNA: TGTGCCAGCATCCGCGGGGGGGCTGGGGAGACCCAGTACTTC

D: TRBD2
J: TRBJ2-3
V: TRBV7-3
size: NA
CDR3: CASAQSGLGSNTDTQYF
DNA: TGTGCCAGCGCACAGAGTGGACTAGGTAGTAACACAGATACGCAGTATTTT

D: TRBD2
J: TRBJ2-3
V: TRBV28
size: NA
CDR3: CASSLIRAAGEADTQYF
DNA: TGTGCCAGCAGTTTAATTCGGGCGGCGGGAGAGGCAGATACGCAGTATTTT

D: NA
J: TRBJ1-1
V: TRBV6-5
size: NA
CDR3: CASSYGGGGTEAFF
DNA: TGTGCCAGCAGTTACGGTGGGGGGGGCACTGAAGCTTTCTTT

D: NA
J: TRBJ2-2
V: TRBV4-1
size: NA
CDR3: CASSPAENTGELFF
DNA: TGCGCCAGCAGCCCCGCGGAGAACACCGGGGAGCTGTTTTTT

D: TRBD2
J: TRBJ2-2
V: TRBV15
size: NA
CDR3: CATSRGASGVTGELFF
DNA: TGTGCCACCAGCAGAGGCGCTAGCGGGGTCACCGGGGAGCTGTTTTTT

D: TRBD2
J: TRBJ2-1
V: TRBV11-2
size: once
CDR3: CASSLELAGGYNEQFF
DNA: TGTGCCAGCAGCTTAGAGCTAGCGGGAGGGTATAATGAGCAGTTCTTC

D: NA
J: TRBJ1-5
V: TRBV11-2
size: NA
CDR3: CASSLEAGVGQPQHF
DNA: TGTGCCAGCAGCTTAGAGGCAGGCGTTGGGCAGCCCCAGCATTTT

D: NA
J: TRBJ1-5
V: TRBV7-9
size: NA
CDR3: CASSSPRDIEPQHF
DNA: TGTGCCAGCAGCTCCCCCCGGGATATTGAGCCCCAGCATTTT

D: TRBD1
J: TRBJ1-2
V: TRBV10-3
size: NA
CDR3: CAYRGDDGYTF
DNA: TGTGCCTACAGGGGGGACGATGGCTACACCTTC

D: NA
J: TRBJ2-7
V: TRBV27
size: NA
CDR3: CASSLSIGQTYEQYF
DNA: TGTGCCAGCAGTTTATCGATCGGACAGACCTACGAGCAGTACTTC

D: NA
J: TRBJ2-7
V: TRBV7-9
size: NA
CDR3: CASSRAGTEYEQYF
DNA: TGTGCCAGTTCGCGGGCAGGGACTGAATACGAGCAGTACTTC

D: NA
J: TRBJ2-1
V: TRBV7-2
size: once
CDR3: CASSLVVEGNEQFF
DNA: TGTGCCAGCAGCTTAGTTGTAGAGGGCAATGAGCAGTTCTTC

D: NA
J: TRBJ1-3
V: TRBV2
size: NA
CDR3: CASSEASVGRTRSGNTIYF
DNA: TGTGCCAGCAGTGAAGCCTCTGTCGGTCGGACACGGTCTGGAAACACCATATATTTT